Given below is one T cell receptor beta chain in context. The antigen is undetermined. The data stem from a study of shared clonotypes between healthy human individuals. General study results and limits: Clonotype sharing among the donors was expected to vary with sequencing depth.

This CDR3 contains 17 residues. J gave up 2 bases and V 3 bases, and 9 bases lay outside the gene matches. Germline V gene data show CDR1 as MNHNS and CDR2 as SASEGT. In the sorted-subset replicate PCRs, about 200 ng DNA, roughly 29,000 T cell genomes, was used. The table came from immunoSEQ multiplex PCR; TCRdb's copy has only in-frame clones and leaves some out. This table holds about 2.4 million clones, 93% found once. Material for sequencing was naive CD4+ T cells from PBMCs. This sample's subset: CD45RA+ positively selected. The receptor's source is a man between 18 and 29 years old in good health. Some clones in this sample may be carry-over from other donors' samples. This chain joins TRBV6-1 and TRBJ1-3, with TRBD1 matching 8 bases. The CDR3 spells CASSENPRTGPGNTIYF. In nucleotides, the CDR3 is TGTGCCAGCAGTGAGAACCCAAGGACAGGGCCTGGAAACACCATATATTTT.